The TCR beta chain under discussion was sequenced for a study of shared clonotypes between healthy human individuals. Study background: The donor group consisted of two women and three men, aged 18 to 49.

In regard to this clone: The antigen is unknown.

Authors' data handling: Junction-only immunoSEQ data arrived without quality scores, meaning filtering differed. The assay was immunoSEQ multiplex PCR, and TCRdb's table has in-frame clones only and misses some. V and J calls and clone size follow that table, whereas D and trimming were derived from the DNA. The sample carries roughly 600,000 clones, about 98% recorded once. Positive CCR7 selection of CD45RO-negative cells yielded the naive CD8 cells, and terminally differentiated effector memory CD45RA+ cells were excluded. Study-level results: Naive subsets tended to show greater estimated richness than memory subsets. Among four donors, about 5% of naive CD4 clonotypes were found in common.

Trimming took 8 bases from V and 7 from J, leaving 14 bases between them. This CDR3 spans 11 amino acids. Germline CDR1 SQVTM, CDR2 ANQGSEA. The chain couples TRBV29-1 to TRBJ1-2; D remains unclear. The clonotype comes from a man aged 25 to 40 in good health. The sequencing input was naive CD8+ T cells sorted from blood. CDR3 loop: CSTQFDLGYTF. As DNA, the CDR3 is TGCAGCACGCAATTTGATCTTGGCTACACCTTC.